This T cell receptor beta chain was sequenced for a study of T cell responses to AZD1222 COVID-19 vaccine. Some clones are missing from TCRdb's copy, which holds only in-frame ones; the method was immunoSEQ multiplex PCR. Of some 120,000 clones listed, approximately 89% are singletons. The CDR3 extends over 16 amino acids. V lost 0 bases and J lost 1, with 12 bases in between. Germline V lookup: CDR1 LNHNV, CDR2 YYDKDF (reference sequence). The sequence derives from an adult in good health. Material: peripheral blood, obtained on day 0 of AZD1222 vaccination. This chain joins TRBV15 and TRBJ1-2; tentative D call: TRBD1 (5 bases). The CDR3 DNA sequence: TGTGCCACCAGCAGAGATCTTGGGGACGTTAACTATGGCTACACCTTC. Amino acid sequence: CATSRDLGDVNYGYTF.